The clone carrying this TCR beta chain was counted only a few times. What it binds is unknown. There are 16 residues in the CDR3. Germline V CDR1 and CDR2: KGHSH, LQKENI. V was shortened by 5 bases and J by 0 bases, with 14 bases between the two germline ends. This specimen comes from a study of cytomegalovirus exposure and HLA in healthy donors. Study as a whole: Of the donors genotyped, 398 in all, about 82% fell in the Caucasian-associated ancestry cluster. Overall study results and limits: It has been reported that TCR beta sequences accurately predicted the HLA-A and HLA-B alleles of most subjects.

The PCR contained 60 Vbeta and 13 Jbeta primers. TCRdb's table, derived via immunoSEQ multiplex PCR, lists solely in-frame clones and lacks some. The sample contains roughly 150,000 clones, around 10% of which appear only once. The chain joins TRBV18 to TRBJ1-3, with D hard to call. This receptor was obtained from a man aged 45-65 years in good health and CMV-seronegative. What was sequenced was PBMCs. CDR3: CASSAQSGSSGNTIYF. CDR3 nucleotide sequence: TGTGCCAGCTCAGCGCAGTCGGGGTCCTCTGGAAACACCATATATTTT.